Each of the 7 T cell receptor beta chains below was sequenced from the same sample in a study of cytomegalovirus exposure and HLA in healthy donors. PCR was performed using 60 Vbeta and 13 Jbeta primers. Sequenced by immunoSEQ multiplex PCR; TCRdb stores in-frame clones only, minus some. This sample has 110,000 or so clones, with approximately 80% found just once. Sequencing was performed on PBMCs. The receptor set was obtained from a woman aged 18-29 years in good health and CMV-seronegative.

The CDR3 nucleotides are TGTGCCAGCAGTTTAAGACAGTTTGTCGATTCGACCTACGAGCAGTACTTC. Translation gives CASSLRQFVDSTYEQYF. This chain joins TRBV27 and TRBJ2-7, with D possibly being TRBD1 (5 bases). The CDR3 has 17 amino acids. The V end lost 2 bases, the J end lost 2 bases, and 19 bases lay between the germline ends. CDR1 is MNHEY, CDR2 SMNVEV, per germline (reference sequence).

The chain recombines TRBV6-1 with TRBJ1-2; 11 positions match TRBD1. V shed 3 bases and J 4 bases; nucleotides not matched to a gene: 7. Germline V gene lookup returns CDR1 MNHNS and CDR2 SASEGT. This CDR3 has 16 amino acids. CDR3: CASSDPRTGGAYGYTF. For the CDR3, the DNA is TGTGCCAGCAGTGACCCAAGGACAGGGGGCGCCTATGGCTACACCTTC.

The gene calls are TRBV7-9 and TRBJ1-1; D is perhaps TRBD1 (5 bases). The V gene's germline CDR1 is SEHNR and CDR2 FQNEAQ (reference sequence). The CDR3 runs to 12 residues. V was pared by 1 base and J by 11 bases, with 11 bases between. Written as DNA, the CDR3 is TGTGCCAGCAGCTTAGGGGGGGGGAAGGCTTTCTTT. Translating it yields CASSLGGGKAFF.

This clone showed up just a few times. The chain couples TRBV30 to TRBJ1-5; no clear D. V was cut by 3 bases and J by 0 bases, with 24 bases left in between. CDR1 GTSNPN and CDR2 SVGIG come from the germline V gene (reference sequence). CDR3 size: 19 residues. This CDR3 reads CAWSSTRTSGIYSNQPQHF. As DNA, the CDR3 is TGTGCCTGGAGCTCAACCCGGACCTCGGGGATATATAGCAATCAGCCCCAGCATTTT.

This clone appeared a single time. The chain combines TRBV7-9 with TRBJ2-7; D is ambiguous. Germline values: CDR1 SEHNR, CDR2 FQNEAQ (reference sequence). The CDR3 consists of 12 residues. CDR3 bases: TGTTCCAGCAGCCCTTGGTTGGGCGAGCAGTACGTC. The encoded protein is CSSSPWLGEQYV.

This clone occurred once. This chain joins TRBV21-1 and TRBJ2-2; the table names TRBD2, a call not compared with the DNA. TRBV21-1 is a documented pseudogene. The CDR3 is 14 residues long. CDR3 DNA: TGTGCCAGCAGCACTCCCGGGAACACCGGGGAGCTGTTTTTT. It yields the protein CASSTPGNTGELFF.

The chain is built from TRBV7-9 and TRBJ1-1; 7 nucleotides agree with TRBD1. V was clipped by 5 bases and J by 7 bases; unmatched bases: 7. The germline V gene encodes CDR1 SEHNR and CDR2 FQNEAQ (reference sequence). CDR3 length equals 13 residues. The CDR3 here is CASSRGQPFEAFF. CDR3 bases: TGTGCCAGCAGCCGGGGACAGCCCTTTGAAGCTTTCTTT.